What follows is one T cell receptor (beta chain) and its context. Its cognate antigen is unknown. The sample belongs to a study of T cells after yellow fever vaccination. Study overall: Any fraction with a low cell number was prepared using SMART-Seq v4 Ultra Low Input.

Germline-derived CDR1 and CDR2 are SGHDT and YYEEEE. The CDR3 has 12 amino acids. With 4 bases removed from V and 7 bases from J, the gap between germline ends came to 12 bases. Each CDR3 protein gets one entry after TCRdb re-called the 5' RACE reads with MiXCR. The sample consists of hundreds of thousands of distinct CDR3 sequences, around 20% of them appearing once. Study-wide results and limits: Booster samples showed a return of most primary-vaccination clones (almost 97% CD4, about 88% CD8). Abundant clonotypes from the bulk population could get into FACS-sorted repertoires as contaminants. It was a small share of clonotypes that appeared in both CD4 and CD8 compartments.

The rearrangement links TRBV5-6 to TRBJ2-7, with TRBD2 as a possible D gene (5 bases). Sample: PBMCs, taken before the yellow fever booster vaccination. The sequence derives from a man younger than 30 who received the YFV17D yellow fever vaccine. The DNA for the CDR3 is TGTGCCAGCAGCGAGGGTTCGGGGGAGCAGTACTTC. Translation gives CASSEGSGEQYF.